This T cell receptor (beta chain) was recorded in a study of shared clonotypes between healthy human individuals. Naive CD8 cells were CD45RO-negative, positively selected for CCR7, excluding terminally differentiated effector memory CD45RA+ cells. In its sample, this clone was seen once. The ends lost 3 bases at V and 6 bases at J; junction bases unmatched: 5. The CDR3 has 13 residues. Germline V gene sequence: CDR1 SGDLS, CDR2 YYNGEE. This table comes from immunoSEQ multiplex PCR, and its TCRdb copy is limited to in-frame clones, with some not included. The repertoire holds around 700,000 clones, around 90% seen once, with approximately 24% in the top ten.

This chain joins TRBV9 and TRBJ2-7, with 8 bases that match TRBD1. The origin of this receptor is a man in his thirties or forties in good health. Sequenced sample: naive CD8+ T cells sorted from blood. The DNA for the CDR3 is TGTGCCAGCAGCGCGGGACAGGCAGTCGAGCAGTACTTC. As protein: CASSAGQAVEQYF. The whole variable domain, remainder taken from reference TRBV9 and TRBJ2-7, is DSGVTQTPKHLITATGQRVTLRCSPRSGDLSVYWYQQSLDQGLQFLIQYYNGEERAKGNILERFSAQQFPDLHSELNLSSLELGDSALYFCASSAGQAVEQYFGPGTRLTVT.